Sequencing of this T cell receptor beta chain was carried out in a study of blood T cell repertoires in COVID-19. About the research overall: Sources were T cells, B-cell-depleted T cells, or PBMCs; the material itself was cDNA or gDNA.

Clones were sequenced by immunoSEQ multiplex PCR, and TCRdb holds only the in-frame ones, with some missing. The sample consists of a few hundred thousand clones, approximately 90% of them appearing once. Sequencing was carried out using peripheral blood. This TCR was sampled from a man aged 30 to 45 with acute or convalescent COVID-19.

This CDR3 is CASSQDQGWNNSPLHF. CDR3 DNA: TGCGCCAGCAGCCAAGATCAGGGGTGGAATAATTCACCCCTCCACTTT. The chain uses TRBV4-1 and TRBJ1-6; maybe TRBD1 (6 bases). This CDR3 contains 16 residues. The germline gives CDR1 MGHRA, CDR2 YSYEKL. Trimming left V 0 bases short and J 5 bases short, with 11 bases between.